This T cell receptor (beta chain) comes out of a study of cytomegalovirus exposure and HLA in healthy donors. Study-level results: There were fewer than 200 TCR beta chains listed as cytomegalovirus-associated. Later work found most CMV-associated TCR beta chains apparently HLA-restricted. Later, TCR association rates were found to vary by HLA locus, highest for DRB1 and lowest for HLA-C. In a later analysis, TCR beta V- and J-gene trimming showed a link to a missense DCLRE1C variant.

PCR involved 60 Vbeta and 13 Jbeta primers. Clones were sequenced by immunoSEQ multiplex PCR, and TCRdb holds only the in-frame ones, with some missing. The repertoire holds about 160,000 clones, with over 75% as singletons. Concerning this clone itself: What it binds is not known.

This receptor was taken from a man aged 50-59 years in good health and CMV-seropositive. Sequencing was carried out using PBMCs.

This CDR3 is CAWSGATTGAQYF. The DNA for the CDR3 is TGTGCCTGGAGTGGAGCCACCACGGGGGCCCAGTACTTC. The chain has TRBV30 and TRBJ2-5, with TRBD2 as a possible D gene (6 bases). The CDR3 length is 13 residues. Trimming took 1 base from V and 9 from J, leaving 15 bases between them. Germline CDR1 and CDR2: GTSNPN and SVGIG (reference sequence).